The 7 T cell receptor beta chains in this list originate from one sample, sequenced in a study of blood T cell repertoires in COVID-19. Here immunoSEQ multiplex PCR was the method, and the copy in TCRdb shows in-frame clones only, minus some. The sample lists approximately 140,000 clones, roughly 86% occurring once. Sequencing was done on a sample of peripheral blood. These receptors were obtained from a human donor in a cohort sampled during active COVID-19.

The genes are TRBV10-3 and TRBJ2-2; TRBD1 matches at 7 bases. CDR1 ENHRY and CDR2 SYGVKD come from the germline V gene. There are 14 residues in the CDR3. The ends lost 6 bases at V and 0 bases at J; junction bases unmatched: 1. CDR3 residues: CAISGTANTGELFF. The CDR3 DNA reads as TGTGCCATCAGCGGGACAGCGAACACCGGGGAGCTGTTTTTT.

V usage is TRBV7-8 and J usage is TRBJ1-2, with D possibly matching TRBD1 (5 bases). The CDR3 runs 15 residues. The ends were cut back, 2 bases at V and 8 bases at J, with 18 bases in the middle. The germline gives CDR1 SGHVS, CDR2 FQNEAQ. The CDR3 sequence: CASSLFPNAGYGYTF. CDR3 nucleotide sequence: TGTGCCAGCAGCTTATTTCCCAACGCAGGGTACGGCTACACCTTC. Combining the CDR3 with reference TRBV7-8 and TRBJ1-2 gives the whole variable domain GAGVSQSPRYKVAKRGQDVALRCDPISGHVSLFWYQQALGQGPEFLTYFQNEAQLDKSGLPSDRFFAERPEGSVSTLKIQRTQQEDSAVYLCASSLFPNAGYGYTFGSGTRLTVV.

The chain couples TRBV28 to TRBJ1-5, with a weak D call TRBD1 (5 bases). Germline lookup yields CDR1 MDHEN and CDR2 SYDVKM. V was cut by 8 bases and J by 8 bases, with 22 bases left in between. The length of the CDR3 is 15 residues. The CDR3 sequence: CASHYTGRTLEPQHF. CDR3 nucleotides: TGTGCCAGCCACTACACAGGACGGACCTTGGAGCCCCAGCATTTT.

V gene TRBV7-8 combines with J gene TRBJ1-1; 9 bases map to TRBD1. The CDR3 runs 15 residues. Germline lookup yields CDR1 SGHVS and CDR2 FQNEAQ. The trim removed 5 bases at V and 4 bases at J, leaving 8 bases unmatched. The CDR3 region is CASSPGQGKVTEAFF. The CDR3 DNA reads TGTGCCAGCAGCCCGGGACAGGGAAAGGTCACTGAAGCTTTCTTT. Supplemented by reference TRBV7-8 and TRBJ1-1, the full variable domain reads GAGVSQSPRYKVAKRGQDVALRCDPISGHVSLFWYQQALGQGPEFLTYFQNEAQLDKSGLPSDRFFAERPEGSVSTLKIQRTQQEDSAVYLCASSPGQGKVTEAFFGQGTRLTVV.

The rearrangement links TRBV5-4 to TRBJ2-7; TRBD1 aligns across 7 bases. The germline V gene has CDR1 SGHNT and CDR2 YYREEE (reference sequence). The CDR3 loop spans 15 amino acids. The V segment lost 4 bases and the J segment 4 bases; nucleotides outside the gene matches: 11. Written as DNA, the CDR3 is TGTGCCAGCAGCCAAAAGACAGGGCCCACTTACGAGCAGTACTTC. It encodes CASSQKTGPTYEQYF.

The chain couples TRBV20-1 to TRBJ2-3; D is undetermined. V shed 7 bases and J shed 2 bases, with 7 bases lying between them. The germline CDR1 and CDR2 sequences are DFQATT and SNEGSKA (reference sequence). The length of the CDR3 is 11 residues. The CDR3 DNA reads as TGCAGTGTTCTCTTCACAGATACGCAGTATTTT. This gives the protein CSVLFTDTQYF.

The genes are TRBV3-1 (or the pseudogene TRBV3-2) and TRBJ2-1; possible D gene TRBD2, 5 bases. CDR3 size: 17 residues. The germline V and J ends were trimmed by 3 bases and 2 bases, with 17 bases remaining between them. Germline values: CDR1 LGHDT, CDR2 YNNKEL (reference sequence). The CDR3 DNA reads TGTGCCAGCAGCCAGGGTGGTCCCCTACTAGCCTACAATGAGCAGTTCTTC. This codes for CASSQGGPLLAYNEQFF.